This TCR beta chain was captured in a study of T cell repertoires in cytomegalovirus infection. The CDR3 loop spans 16 amino acids. V was pared by 5 bases and J by 6 bases, with 8 bases of the junction left unmatched. Via MiXCR, TCRdb re-called the reads, giving one row per CDR3 protein. The sample yields about 740,000 distinct CDR3 sequences, roughly a third seen once. This clonotype turned up a few times. This sequence originates from a human donor in good health (CMV status not recorded). Some clones in this sample may be carry-over from other donors' samples. Material: PBMCs. The chain recombines TRBV12-3 or TRBV12-4 with TRBJ2-2; TRBD1 agrees at 11 bases. CDR3 amino acids: CASSMPRDRGSGELFF. The CDR3 region has the DNA TGTGCCAGCAGTATGCCCCGGGACAGGGGGTCCGGGGAGCTGTTTTTT.